The rows below give T cell receptor beta chains drawn from one sample of a study of cytomegalovirus exposure and HLA in healthy donors. TCRdb keeps only in-frame clones here, not all; method: immunoSEQ multiplex PCR. This table holds over 150,000 clones, around 80% found once. Sequencing used PBMCs. Receptors were obtained from a young woman in good health and CMV-seropositive. CDR3s include the opening cysteine and the closing phenylalanine or tryptophan. Fields, in order: J gene, D gene, V gene, clone size, CDR3 protein, CDR3 DNA. The D gene is left open where the match is weak. Clone size appears in some rows only: once, few, many, or a class for an expanded clone.

J: TRBJ2-1; D: TRBD2; V: TRBV27; size: -; CDR3: CASSDPSGRAYNEQFF; DNA: TGTGCCAGCAGCGATCCTAGCGGGAGGGCCTACAATGAGCAGTTCTTC
J: TRBJ2-7; D: TRBD2; V: TRBV28; size: -; CDR3: CASSRTSGGTYEQYF; DNA: TGTGCCAGCAGCCGGACTAGCGGGGGGACCTACGAGCAGTACTTC
J: TRBJ1-3; D: -; V: TRBV5-4; size: -; CDR3: CASSGQSSGNTIYF; DNA: TGTGCCAGCAGTGGACAGAGCTCTGGAAACACCATATATTTT
J: TRBJ2-5; D: TRBD1; V: TRBV30; size: -; CDR3: CAWSVQGASETQYF; DNA: TGTGCCTGGAGTGTCCAGGGGGCGAGTGAGACCCAGTACTTC
J: TRBJ2-1; D: -; V: TRBV11-3; size: once; CDR3: CASSPRLMGPYNEQFF; DNA: TGTGCCAGCAGCCCCCGGTTAATGGGGCCCTACAATGAGCAGTTCTTC
J: TRBJ2-1; D: TRBD2; V: TRBV7-3; size: -; CDR3: CASSLRWREGRYEQFF; DNA: TGTGCCAGCAGCTTAAGGTGGCGGGAGGGCCGGTATGAGCAGTTCTTC
J: TRBJ2-3; D: -; V: TRBV2; size: once; CDR3: CASSLSASTDTQYF; DNA: TGTGCCAGCAGTCTAAGCGCCAGCACAGATACGCAGTATTTT
J: TRBJ1-1; D: -; V: TRBV6-5; size: -; CDR3: CASSYGPKAFF; DNA: TGTGCCAGCAGTTACGGGCCGAAAGCTTTCTTT
J: TRBJ2-2; D: -; V: TRBV6-5; size: -; CDR3: CASSLSNTGELFF; DNA: TGTGCCAGCAGTTTATCCAACACCGGGGAGCTGTTTTTT
J: TRBJ1-1; D: -; V: TRBV28; size: once; CDR3: CASSPEAQVTEAFF; DNA: TGTGCCAGCAGCCCCGAGGCCCAAGTCACTGAAGCTTTCTTT
J: TRBJ2-6; D: TRBD1; V: TRBV25-1; size: -; CDR3: CASRPTGGAGANVLTF; DNA: TGTGCCAGCAGACCGACAGGGGGGGCTGGGGCCAACGTCCTGACTTTC
J: TRBJ1-2; D: -; V: TRBV7-2; size: -; CDR3: CASSRDIDGYTF; DNA: TGTGCCAGCAGCCGGGACATCGATGGCTACACCTTC
J: TRBJ1-2; D: -; V: TRBV18; size: -; CDR3: CASSPPGALQGSTNYGYTF; DNA: TGTGCCAGCTCACCACCCGGGGCCCTTCAGGGGTCAACTAACTATGGCTACACCTTC
J: TRBJ2-7; D: TRBD1; V: TRBV10-3; size: -; CDR3: CAISESTEGQGYEQYF; DNA: TGTGCCATCAGTGAGTCGACGGAAGGACAGGGTTACGAGCAGTACTTC
J: TRBJ2-1; D: -; V: TRBV28; size: -; CDR3: CASSLLAGNEQFF; DNA: TGTGCCAGCAGTTTATTAGCCGGCAATGAGCAGTTCTTC
J: TRBJ2-5; D: -; V: TRBV7-7; size: once; CDR3: CASSSVQGGETQYF; DNA: TGTGCCAGCAGCTCTGTACAGGGTGGAGAGACCCAGTACTTC
J: TRBJ2-1; D: TRBD1; V: TRBV13; size: -; CDR3: CASSLRQGLYNEQFF; DNA: TGTGCCAGCAGCTTACGACAGGGCCTCTACAATGAGCAGTTCTTC
J: TRBJ2-1; D: -; V: TRBV7-9; size: -; CDR3: CASSLASDNEQFF; DNA: TGTGCCAGCAGCTTAGCTAGCGACAATGAGCAGTTCTTC
J: TRBJ2-1; D: TRBD2; V: TRBV7-2; size: -; CDR3: CASSLELAGYNEQFF; DNA: TGTGCCAGCAGCTTAGAACTAGCGGGTTACAATGAGCAGTTCTTC
J: TRBJ1-4; D: TRBD1; V: TRBV6-6; size: -; CDR3: CASTAGQGGEKLFF; DNA: TGTGCCAGCACCGCCGGACAGGGCGGAGAAAAACTGTTTTTT
J: TRBJ2-1; D: TRBD2; V: TRBV7-7; size: -; CDR3: CASSLSSGSAYNEQFF; DNA: TGTGCCAGCAGCTTATCTAGCGGGAGCGCCTACAATGAGCAGTTCTTC
J: TRBJ2-1; D: -; V: TRBV13; size: -; CDR3: CASRQLAQNEQFF; DNA: TGTGCCAGCAGACAACTAGCACAGAATGAGCAGTTCTTC
J: TRBJ2-7; D: TRBD2; V: TRBV7-2; size: -; CDR3: CASSPETSGTYEQYF; DNA: TGTGCCAGCAGCCCCGAGACTAGCGGGACCTACGAGCAGTACTTC
J: TRBJ1-5; D: -; V: TRBV6-6; size: once; CDR3: CASSCSTGRIDQPQHF; DNA: TGTGCCAGCAGTTGCTCTACGGGTAGGATAGATCAGCCCCAGCATTTT
J: TRBJ2-5; D: -; V: TRBV7-6; size: -; CDR3: CASSFAEQETQYF; DNA: TGTGCCAGCAGCTTCGCGGAGCAAGAGACCCAGTACTTC
J: TRBJ2-3; D: -; V: TRBV15; size: -; CDR3: CATSRDPPGDHPDTQYF; DNA: TGTGCCACCAGCAGAGATCCACCGGGAGATCATCCAGATACGCAGTATTTT
J: TRBJ2-1; D: -; V: TRBV30; size: -; CDR3: CAWSVRGALSNEQFF; DNA: TGTGCCTGGAGTGTTCGCGGGGCCCTTTCCAATGAGCAGTTCTTC
J: TRBJ2-7; D: -; V: TRBV10-3; size: -; CDR3: CAIGPGLNYEQYF; DNA: TGTGCCATCGGACCGGGACTGAACTACGAGCAGTACTTC
J: TRBJ2-1; D: -; V: TRBV30; size: -; CDR3: CAWSARLTFLSYNEQFF; DNA: TGTGCCTGGAGTGCCCGATTGACTTTCCTCTCCTACAATGAGCAGTTCTTC
J: TRBJ2-7; D: -; V: TRBV9; size: -; CDR3: CASSVTPGGVNEQYF; DNA: TGTGCCAGCAGCGTAACCCCCGGCGGGGTGAACGAGCAGTACTTC
J: TRBJ2-3; D: -; V: TRBV2; size: -; CDR3: CASSGGRREYF; DNA: TGTGCCAGCAGTGGGGGAAGGAGGGAGTATTTT
J: TRBJ2-7; D: -; V: TRBV14; size: -; CDR3: CASSPVWESYEQYF; DNA: TGTGCCAGCAGCCCAGTCTGGGAGTCCTACGAGCAGTACTTC
J: TRBJ2-1; D: TRBD2; V: TRBV4-1; size: -; CDR3: CASSQDASGSRYEQFF; DNA: TGCGCCAGCAGCCAAGATGCGAGCGGGAGTAGATATGAGCAGTTCTTC
J: TRBJ2-7; D: TRBD1; V: TRBV23-1; size: -; CDR3: CASSQYRDRDYEQYF; DNA: TGCGCCAGCAGTCAATACCGGGACAGGGACTACGAGCAGTACTTC
J: TRBJ2-2; D: TRBD2; V: TRBV7-8; size: -; CDR3: CASSLVLSGLDTGELFF; DNA: TGTGCCAGCAGCTTAGTACTATCGGGACTAGACACCGGGGAGCTGTTTTTT
J: TRBJ1-1; D: -; V: TRBV5-4; size: -; CDR3: CASSLAVKGDTEAFF; DNA: TGTGCCAGCAGCTTGGCCGTTAAGGGGGACACTGAAGCTTTCTTT
J: TRBJ2-1; D: -; V: TRBV4-1; size: -; CDR3: CASSQDGTGYNEQFF; DNA: TGCGCCAGCAGCCAAGATGGTACAGGCTACAATGAGCAGTTCTTC
J: TRBJ2-3; D: -; V: TRBV9; size: once; CDR3: CASSAYFSGPSTDTQYF; DNA: TGTGCCAGCAGCGCCTATTTTAGCGGACCTAGCACAGATACGCAGTATTTT
J: TRBJ1-2; D: TRBD1; V: TRBV11-2; size: -; CDR3: CASSLATGFSGYTF; DNA: TGTGCCAGCAGCTTAGCGACAGGGTTTAGTGGATACACCTTC
J: TRBJ2-1; D: TRBD2; V: TRBV4-2; size: -; CDR3: CASSPSLAGELWYNEQFF; DNA: TGTGCCAGCAGCCCTTCACTAGCGGGAGAACTGTGGTACAATGAGCAGTTCTTC
J: TRBJ1-5; D: TRBD1; V: TRBV30; size: few; CDR3: CAWSAQGLQHF; DNA: TGTGCCTGGAGTGCACAGGGGCTCCAGCATTTT
J: TRBJ2-1; D: TRBD2; V: TRBV2; size: -; CDR3: CASSGGTSGRDYNEQFF; DNA: TGTGCCAGCAGTGGGGGGACTAGCGGGAGGGACTACAATGAGCAGTTCTTC
J: TRBJ2-5; D: TRBD2; V: TRBV4-2; size: -; CDR3: CASSHDRPLAGVGMETQYF; DNA: TGTGCCAGCAGCCATGACCGCCCACTAGCGGGAGTGGGAATGGAGACCCAGTACTTC
J: TRBJ1-2; D: TRBD1; V: TRBV14; size: -; CDR3: CASSQEGTGVTYGYTF; DNA: TGTGCCAGCAGCCAAGAAGGGACAGGGGTCACCTATGGCTACACCTTC